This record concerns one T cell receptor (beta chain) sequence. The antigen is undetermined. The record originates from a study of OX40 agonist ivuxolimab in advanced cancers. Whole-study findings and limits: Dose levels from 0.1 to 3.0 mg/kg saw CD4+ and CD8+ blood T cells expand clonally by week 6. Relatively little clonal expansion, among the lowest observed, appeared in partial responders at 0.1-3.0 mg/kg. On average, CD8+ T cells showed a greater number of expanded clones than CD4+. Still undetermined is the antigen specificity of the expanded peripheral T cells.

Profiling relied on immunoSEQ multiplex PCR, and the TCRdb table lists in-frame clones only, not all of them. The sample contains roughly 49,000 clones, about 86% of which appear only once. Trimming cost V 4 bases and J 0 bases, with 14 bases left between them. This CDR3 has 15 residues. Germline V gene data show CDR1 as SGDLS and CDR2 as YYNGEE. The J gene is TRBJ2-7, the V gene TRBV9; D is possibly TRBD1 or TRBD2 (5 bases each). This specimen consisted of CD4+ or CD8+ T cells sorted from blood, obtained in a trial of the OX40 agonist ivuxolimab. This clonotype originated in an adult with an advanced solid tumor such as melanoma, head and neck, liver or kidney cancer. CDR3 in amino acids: CASSRGSSSSYEQYF. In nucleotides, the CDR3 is TGTGCCAGCAGCCGGGGCAGCTCGAGCTCCTACGAGCAGTACTTC. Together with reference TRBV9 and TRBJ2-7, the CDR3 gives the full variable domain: DSGVTQTPKHLITATGQRVTLRCSPRSGDLSVYWYQQSLDQGLQFLIQYYNGEERAKGNILERFSAQQFPDLHSELNLSSLELGDSALYFCASSRGSSSSYEQYFGPGTRLTVT.